The rows below give T cell receptor beta chains drawn from one sample of a study of blood T cell repertoires in COVID-19. Data came from immunoSEQ multiplex PCR; TCRdb stores just in-frame clones and leaves some out. The sample yields roughly 150,000 clones, approximately 88% seen once. Sequencing was carried out using PBMCs or T cells enriched from blood (not recorded which). These receptors were obtained from a man aged 65 to 85 who had been exposed to COVID-19. CDR3s include the opening cysteine and the closing phenylalanine or tryptophan. Fields, in order: J gene, V gene, CDR3 protein.

j_gene: TRBJ2-7; v_gene: TRBV3-1/TRBV3-2; CDR3aa: CASSQVLGEQYF
j_gene: TRBJ1-1; v_gene: TRBV28; CDR3aa: CASAWGRDTEAFF
j_gene: TRBJ1-1; v_gene: TRBV27; CDR3aa: CASSTRQSVPLEAFF
j_gene: TRBJ1-2; v_gene: TRBV24-1; CDR3aa: CATSDSGTGPNYGYTF
j_gene: TRBJ1-2; v_gene: TRBV7-9; CDR3aa: CASSLPTGMDGYTF
j_gene: TRBJ1-4; v_gene: TRBV6-5; CDR3aa: CASSPDRGPEKLFF
j_gene: TRBJ1-2; v_gene: TRBV2; CDR3aa: CASSEVAGGDDTF
j_gene: TRBJ1-3; v_gene: TRBV7-2; CDR3aa: CASSPWVGQAGNTIYF
j_gene: TRBJ2-3; v_gene: TRBV28; CDR3aa: CASSLPGRGDTQYF
j_gene: TRBJ1-6; v_gene: TRBV28; CDR3aa: CASTLPQGISPLHF
j_gene: TRBJ2-7; v_gene: TRBV4-1; CDR3aa: CASSQYRDDYEQYF
j_gene: TRBJ1-3; v_gene: TRBV6-5; CDR3aa: CASSLGNTIYF
j_gene: TRBJ1-6; v_gene: TRBV19; CDR3aa: CASSATGGSYNSPLHF
j_gene: TRBJ2-2; v_gene: TRBV4-3; CDR3aa: CASSRGQVKARTGELFF
j_gene: TRBJ2-7; v_gene: TRBV7-2; CDR3aa: CASSWGQGRSSYEQYF